This T cell receptor beta chain stems from a study of blood T cell repertoires in COVID-19. Turning to the study itself: Sources were T cells, B-cell-depleted T cells, or PBMCs; the material itself was cDNA or gDNA.

Assay: immunoSEQ multiplex PCR; the TCRdb copy retains only in-frame clones and omits some. The sample includes around 80,000 clones, roughly 80% of them seen just once. The CDR3 length is 15 residues. V was shortened by 0 bases and J by 13 bases, with 18 bases between the two germline ends. Germline values: CDR1 MGHRA, CDR2 YSYEKL. The sample taken for sequencing was peripheral blood. J is TRBJ1-4 and V is TRBV4-1; D call uncertain. The origin of this receptor is a woman of 80 years or more with acute or convalescent COVID-19. The CDR3 DNA sequence: TGCGCCAGCAGCCAAGATCGAACCGGGTTCGGCGGACTGTTTTTT. This codes for CASSQDRTGFGGLFF.